This TCR beta chain is drawn from a study of cytomegalovirus exposure and HLA in healthy donors. The PCR employed 60 Vbeta primers together with 13 Jbeta primers. Sequencing used immunoSEQ multiplex PCR; TCRdb keeps in-frame clones, though not all of them. The sample shows roughly 150,000 clones, 65% to 80% of them seen only once. Germline CDR1 reads ENHRY; CDR2 reads SYGVKD. V shed 6 bases, J shed 3 bases, and the junction held 5 bases outside the gene matches. The CDR3 covers 15 residues. With respect to this clone: The antigen is not known.

Overall study findings and caveats: Follow-up analysis found HLA locus-dependent TCR association rates, highest for DRB1 and lowest for HLA-C.

This chain joins TRBV10-3 and TRBJ2-3, with 11 bases lining up with TRBD2. The sample comprised PBMCs. This clonotype was obtained from a male donor in good health and CMV-seronegative. In nucleotides, the CDR3 is TGTGCCATCAGCTTAGCGGGGGGGACTACAGATACGCAGTATTTT. Its translation is CAISLAGGTTDTQYF.